This T cell receptor (beta chain) originates from a study of naive and memory T cell subsets. V shed 7 bases and J 6 bases; nucleotides not matched to a gene: 6. This CDR3 is 15 amino acids long. Overall study findings and caveats: From naive to CM, EM and EMRA, diversity decreased and Gini increased. Especially in CD8 cells, naive repertoires contained a few larger clonotypes, possibly CD45RA-re-expressing memory cells. Over 85% of naive TCR sequences appeared only once, unlike memory subsets.

With respect to this clonotype: Its cognate antigen is unknown.

Two oligonucleotides, mixed equimolar, formed the beta constant-region primer covering TRBC1 and TRBC2. Four rounds of PCR amplified the ligated cDNA using nested alpha and beta constant-region primers plus SP2. One entry per CDR3 protein results from TCRdb running MiXCR on the UMI-ligation and nested PCR reads. The sample holds about 90,000 distinct CDR3 sequences, around 11% seen once. CMV status came from CD4+ IFNgamma after overnight CMV lysate stimulation. Cells stained for CD3, CD4, CD8, CD45RA and CD27 were sorted into four subsets. Sequenced material: naive CD4+ T cells from blood. The source of this sequence is a human donor in good health. The chain joins TRBV12-3 or TRBV12-4 to TRBJ2-2, with 12 bases lining up with TRBD2. As DNA, the CDR3 is TGTGCCAGCAACCCTAGCGGGAGGGCCCCCGGGGAGCTGTTTTTT. Amino acid sequence: CASNPSGRAPGELFF.